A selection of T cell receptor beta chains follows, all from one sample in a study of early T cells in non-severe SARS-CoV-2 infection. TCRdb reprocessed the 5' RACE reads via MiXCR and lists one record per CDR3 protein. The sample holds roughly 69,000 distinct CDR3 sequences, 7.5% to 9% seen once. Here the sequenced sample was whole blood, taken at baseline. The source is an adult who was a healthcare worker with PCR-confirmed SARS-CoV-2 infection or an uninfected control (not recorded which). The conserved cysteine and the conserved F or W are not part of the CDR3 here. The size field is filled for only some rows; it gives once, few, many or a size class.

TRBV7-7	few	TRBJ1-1	ASSRNIGQTEAF
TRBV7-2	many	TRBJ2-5	ASSPGPYFLETQY
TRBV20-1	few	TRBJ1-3	SASDSSGNTIY
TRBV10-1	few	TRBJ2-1	ASSASLGRGSYNEQF
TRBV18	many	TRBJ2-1	ASSGLAGGNEQF
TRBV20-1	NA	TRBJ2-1	SAETGLAGAASYNEQF
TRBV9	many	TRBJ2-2	ASSVMRDSGRSWTGELF
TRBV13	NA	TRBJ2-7	ASSLRTTRGEYEQY
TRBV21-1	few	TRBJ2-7	ASSHRDRYRARSPYEQY
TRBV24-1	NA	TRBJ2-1	ATSDPSKPESNEQF
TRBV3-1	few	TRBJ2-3	ASSQGIAGVYTQY
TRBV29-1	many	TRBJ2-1	SVEDRSGIRGNEQF
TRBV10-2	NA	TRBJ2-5	ASRPGLAGGRETQY
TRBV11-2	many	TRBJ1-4	ASSLYTTNEKLF
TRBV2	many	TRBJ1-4	ASSEGTGTSKF
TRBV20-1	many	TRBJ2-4	SARDGSLQVKNIQY
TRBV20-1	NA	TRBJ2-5	SAGGVRQEIQY
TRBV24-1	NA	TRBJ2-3	ATSDFETSADTQY
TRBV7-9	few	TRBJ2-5	ASSLAPRVRDGETQY
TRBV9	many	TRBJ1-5	ASSADWGPQH
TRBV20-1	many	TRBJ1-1	SATDPRGVDTEAF
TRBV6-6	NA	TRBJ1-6	ASSYSGETYNSPLH
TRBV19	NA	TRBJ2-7	ASSMDRQAGEQY
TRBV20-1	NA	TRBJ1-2	SARPPGARANYGYT
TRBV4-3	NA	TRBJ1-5	ASSQEFGTGFNQPQH
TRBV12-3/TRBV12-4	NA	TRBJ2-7	ASSSTVGYEQY
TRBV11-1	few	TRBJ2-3	ASSLGPGDSTDTQY
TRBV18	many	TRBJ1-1	ASSPVGADTEAF
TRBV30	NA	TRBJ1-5	AWSQQGQPQH
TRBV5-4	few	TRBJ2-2	ASSYSGRVAGELF
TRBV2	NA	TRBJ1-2	ASSEDRSRGGYT
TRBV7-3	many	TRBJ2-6	ASSPGTFSTVSGANVLT
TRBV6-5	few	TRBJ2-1	ASSYGGSSYNEQF
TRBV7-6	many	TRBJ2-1	ASSSLGSSYNEQF
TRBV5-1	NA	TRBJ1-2	ASSSRQGEDYGYT
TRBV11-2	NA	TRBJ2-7	ASSLGITYEQY
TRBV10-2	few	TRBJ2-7	ASSWDSAYEQY
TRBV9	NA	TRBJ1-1	ASRDGTGAPNTEAF
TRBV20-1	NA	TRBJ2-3	SARRGTSGTDTQY
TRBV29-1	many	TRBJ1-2	SVDRSGTGAPYGYT
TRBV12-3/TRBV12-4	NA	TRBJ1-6	ASTPGTGDSPLH
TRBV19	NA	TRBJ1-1	ASSMGLGTEAF
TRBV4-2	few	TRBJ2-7	ASSQGAEQY
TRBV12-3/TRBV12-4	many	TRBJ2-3	ASSSRAGGSDTQY
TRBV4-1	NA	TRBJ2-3	ASSQDGLHTDTQY
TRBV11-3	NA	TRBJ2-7	ASVPFRAGGSEQY
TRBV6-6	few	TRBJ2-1	ASSTPLSTPSNEQF
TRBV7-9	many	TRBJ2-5	ASSLMGTGETQY
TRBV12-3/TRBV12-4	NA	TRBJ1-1	ASRGTGINTEAF
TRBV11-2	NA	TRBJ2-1	ASSAGLAGGRYNEQF
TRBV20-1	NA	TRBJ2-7	SAREASTSYEQY